The source of this T cell receptor beta chain is a study of blood T cell repertoires in COVID-19. Study summary: Whether acute or convalescent, the COVID-19 samples came from the United States, Italy and Spain. T cells, B-cell-depleted T cells, or PBMCs provided the cDNA or gDNA that served as material.

In the original workflow: Counts of nucleated cells, estimated from reference gene primer amplification, were obtained. Using immunoSEQ multiplex PCR, the repertoire was profiled, and TCRdb retains in-frame clones only, with some absent. The V and J calls and clone size come from that table; D and trimming were worked out from the DNA. The sample holds about 340,000 clones, 92% seen once. Recovery meant two consecutive negative NP/OP PCR tests, professional clearance, or resolved symptoms. CDR3 size: 15 residues. Germline V lookup: CDR1 SNHLY, CDR2 FYNNEI. V shed 4 bases, J shed 0 bases, and the junction held 2 bases outside the gene matches.

Sequencing input: PBMCs or T cells enriched from blood (not recorded which). The receptor's source is a woman aged 25 to 39 who had recovered from COVID-19. V gene TRBV2 combines with J gene TRBJ1-4; 7 bases are a match to TRBD1. CDR3 bases: TGTGCCAGCAGTGGTCAGGGGGCAACTAATGAAAAACTGTTTTTT. It is translated as CASSGQGATNEKLFF.